One sample yielded the 20 T cell receptor beta chains listed below, sequenced in a study of blood T cell repertoires in COVID-19. Assay used: immunoSEQ multiplex PCR; TCRdb lists only in-frame clones, some missing. The repertoire consists of 53,000 or so clones, with around 79% occurring once and the leading ten covering about 3.5%. The sequenced material came from peripheral blood. The receptors shown here come from a man aged 60 to 75 with acute or convalescent COVID-19.

V gene TRBV11-2 combines with J gene TRBJ2-3, with 15 bases lining up with TRBD2. CDR3 length equals 16 residues. Germline CDR1 SGHAT, CDR2 FQNNGV. Trimming removed 5 bases from V and 6 bases from J; junction bases left unmatched: 6. The CDR3 sequence: CASSPSGTSGGDTQYF. The CDR3 bases are TGTGCCAGCAGCCCTAGCGGGACTAGCGGGGGGGATACGCAGTATTTT.

This sequence joins TRBV4-2 and TRBJ2-7; the D is unclear. V lost 5 bases and J lost 5, with 16 bases in between. CDR1 LGHNA and CDR2 YNFKEQ come from the germline V gene. The CDR3 spans 14 residues. The CDR3 DNA reads as TGTGCCAGCAGCTCCGAAGGAGCGTGGAACGAGCAGTACTTC. Protein: CASSSEGAWNEQYF.

This chain uses TRBV11-2 with TRBJ2-4, with TRBD1 matching over 8 bases. V lost 4 bases to trimming and J lost 1 base; unmatched junction nucleotides: 3. The CDR3 runs to 15 residues. Per the germline V gene, CDR1 is SGHAT and CDR2 is FQNNGV. The CDR3 loop is CASSSRQGAKNIQYF. As DNA, the CDR3 is TGTGCCAGCAGCTCCCGACAGGGGGCCAAAAACATTCAGTACTTC.

This sequence joins TRBV7-9 and TRBJ1-4; D perhaps matches TRBD1 (6 bases). Germline CDR1 reads SEHNR; CDR2 reads FQNEAQ (reference sequence). Trimming cost V 5 bases and J 1 base, with 17 bases left between them. The CDR3 extends over 17 amino acids. The CDR3 spells CASSPVGGLLTNEKLFF. The CDR3 DNA sequence: TGTGCCAGCAGCCCGGTCGGGGGGCTGTTAACTAATGAAAAACTGTTTTTT.

The gene calls are TRBV4-1 and TRBJ1-1; D is perhaps TRBD1 (6 bases). V was shortened by 0 bases and J by 4 bases, with 15 bases between the two germline ends. CDR3 size: 16 residues. The germline gives CDR1 MGHRA, CDR2 YSYEKL. The CDR3 sequence is CASSQEWQGRVTEAFF. Here the CDR3 DNA reads TGCGCCAGCAGCCAAGAGTGGCAGGGGCGCGTCACTGAAGCTTTCTTT.

The V gene is TRBV6-6, the J gene TRBJ2-5; 7 nucleotides agree with TRBD1. CDR3 length equals 14 residues. Per the germline V gene, CDR1 is MNHNY and CDR2 is SVGAGI (reference sequence). V lost 4 bases to trimming and J lost 2 bases; unmatched junction nucleotides: 4. The CDR3 protein is CASSSGTVQETQYF. The DNA of the CDR3 is TGTGCCAGCAGTTCCGGGACAGTTCAAGAGACCCAGTACTTC.

The V call is TRBV10-3, the J call TRBJ1-2, with 7 bases matching TRBD1. The ends lost 3 bases at V and 0 bases at J; junction bases unmatched: 10. The CDR3 spans 17 residues. The germline V gene has CDR1 ENHRY and CDR2 SYGVKD. CDR3 loop: CAISDAGTAPSNYGYTF. Written as DNA, the CDR3 is TGTGCCATCAGTGATGCCGGGACAGCACCATCTAACTATGGCTACACCTTC.

This clone occurred a few times. The rearrangement uses TRBV14 and TRBJ1-3, with TRBD1 identical over 8 bases. The CDR3 totals 15 residues. With 4 bases clipped from V and 7 bases from J, the junction kept 9 bases outside the gene matches. The germline gives CDR1 SGHDN, CDR2 FVKESK. CDR3 bases: TGTGCCAGCAGCCTGGACAGGGTTGGCGATAACACCATATATTTT. Translated, it gives CASSLDRVGDNTIYF.

The genes are TRBV3-1 (or the pseudogene TRBV3-2) and TRBJ2-7, with 8 bases matching TRBD1. CDR3 length equals 13 residues. From germline, CDR1 is LGHDT and CDR2 YNNKEL (reference sequence). Trimming removed 5 bases from V and 1 base from J; junction bases left unmatched: 1. The CDR3 spells CASSDRGSYEQYF. As DNA, the CDR3 is TGTGCCAGCAGCGACAGGGGATCCTACGAGCAGTACTTC.

The genes are TRBV7-3 and TRBJ2-1; the match to TRBD1 covers 9 bases. The CDR3 loop spans 19 amino acids. In germline, CDR1 is SGHTA, CDR2 FQGTGA. V shed 5 bases, J shed 1 base, and the junction held 15 bases outside the gene matches. The CDR3 bases are TGTGCCAGCAGCCCGTTAATGGCCGGGGGGACAGGGTCCTACAATGAGCAGTTCTTC. Translation gives CASSPLMAGGTGSYNEQFF. Using reference TRBV7-3 and TRBJ2-1 for the parts outside the CDR3, the full variable domain is GAGVSQTPSNKVTEKGKYVELRCDPISGHTALYWYRQSLGQGPEFLIYFQGTGAADDSGLPNDRFFAVRPEGSVSTLKIQRTERGDSAVYLCASSPLMAGGTGSYNEQFFGPGTRLTVL.

The chain joins TRBV5-1 to TRBJ2-3; the match to TRBD2 covers 9 bases. J was trimmed by 4 bases and V by 6 bases; bases with no gene match: 9. Germline V gene data show CDR1 as SGHRS and CDR2 as YFSETQ. This CDR3 is built from 15 residues. CDR3 nucleotide sequence: TGCGCCAGCACCCCTAGCGGGATGGCTTCAGATACGCAGTATTTT. Encoded protein: CASTPSGMASDTQYF.

The rearrangement links TRBV7-3 to TRBJ2-1; tentatively, D is TRBD2 (5 bases). Germline CDR1 and CDR2: SGHTA and FQGTGA. The CDR3 spans 14 residues. V was pared by 4 bases and J by 2 bases, with 9 bases between. This CDR3 reads CASSSTGTYNEQFF. CDR3 DNA: TGTGCCAGCAGCTCAACCGGGACCTACAATGAGCAGTTCTTC.

V and J are TRBV28 and TRBJ1-5, with D perhaps matching TRBD1 (5 bases). The germline gives CDR1 MDHEN, CDR2 SYDVKM. The CDR3 extends over 13 amino acids. V dropped 3 bases and J dropped 7 bases, with 10 bases sitting between them. The CDR3 DNA follows: TGTGCCAGCAGTTTTCGGCAGGGACAGCCCCAGCATTTT. Protein product: CASSFRQGQPQHF.

The table lists this clone with a count of one. The chain combines TRBV5-1 with TRBJ2-3, with D maybe TRBD2 (5 bases). The CDR3 sequence is 15 residues long. CDR1 and CDR2 from the germline V gene are SGHRS and YFSETQ. Trimming cost V 1 base and J 2 bases, with 11 bases left between them. CDR3 amino acids: CASSLTGIFTDTQYF. The CDR3 DNA reads TGCGCCAGCAGCTTGACGGGAATTTTCACAGATACGCAGTATTTT. The entire variable domain, with the rest obtained from reference TRBV5-1 and TRBJ2-3, is as follows: KAGVTQTPRYLIKTRGQQVTLSCSPISGHRSVSWYQQTPGQGLQFLFEYFSETQRNKGNFPGRFSGRQFSNSRSEMNVSTLELGDSALYLCASSLTGIFTDTQYFGPGTRLTVL.

The chain links TRBV25-1 to TRBJ2-5, with 7 positions matching TRBD1. Per germline, CDR1 MGHDK and CDR2 SYGVNS. Trimming cost V 3 bases and J 6 bases; bases outside gene matches: 10. CDR3 size: 15 residues. CDR3 region: CASSEPEGAVKTQYF. The CDR3 region has the DNA TGTGCCAGCAGTGAGCCTGAGGGGGCGGTTAAGACCCAGTACTTC.

The chain couples TRBV18 to TRBJ2-3; 10 nucleotides match TRBD2. V shed 0 bases and J 4 bases; nucleotides not matched to a gene: 4. Germline V gene data show CDR1 as KGHSH and CDR2 as LQKENI. CDR3 length: 16 residues. CDR3: CASSPPASGSADTQYF. DNA of the CDR3: TGTGCCAGCTCACCACCCGCTAGCGGGAGCGCAGATACGCAGTATTTT.

The chain uses TRBV15 and TRBJ2-1; 9 bases map to TRBD2. CDR1 and CDR2 (germline): LNHNV, YYDKDF (reference sequence). The CDR3 spans 16 residues. V dropped 5 bases and J dropped 2; count of bases not matched to a gene: 7. The CDR3 DNA sequence: TGTGCCACCAGCCCTGGTGGCGGGAGGGCCTACAATGAGCAGTTCTTC. It yields the protein CATSPGGGRAYNEQFF.

This clone was detected once. V is TRBV2 and J is TRBJ2-3; 9 bases fit TRBD1. Per the germline V gene, CDR1 is SNHLY and CDR2 is FYNNEI. V was pared by 10 bases and J by 2 bases, with 7 bases of the junction left unmatched. The CDR3 extends over 14 amino acids. Written as DNA, the CDR3 is TGTGCCACCCGGGACAGGGTCTCCACAGATACGCAGTATTTT. Translation gives CATRDRVSTDTQYF.

V is TRBV5-1 and J is TRBJ2-2; 9 nucleotides line up with TRBD2. CDR1 SGHRS and CDR2 YFSETQ come from the germline V gene. Germline trimming cut 4 bases from V and 4 bases from J; bases unmatched to any gene: 5. The CDR3 is 15 residues long. The CDR3 DNA reads TGCGCCAGCAGCACACTAGCGGGTGGCACCGGGGAGCTGTTTTTT. Its protein product is CASSTLAGGTGELFF.

The genes are TRBV5-5 and TRBJ2-3; D might be TRBD1 (7 bases). The length of the CDR3 is 15 residues. V was cut by 9 bases and J by 6 bases, with 23 bases left in between. Germline V gene sequence: CDR1 SGHKS, CDR2 YYEKEE (reference sequence). The CDR3 protein is CATRPPGGGRDTQYF. The CDR3 bases are TGTGCCACTCGACCTCCCGGAGGGGGCAGGGATACGCAGTATTTT.